This T cell receptor beta chain came from a study of vaccination effects on CD4 cells after COVID-19. CDR1 and CDR2 from the germline V gene are LNHDA and SQIVND (reference sequence). The V segment lost 7 bases and the J segment 8 bases; nucleotides outside the gene matches: 10. The CDR3 runs to 14 residues. After expansion with viral peptide pools in the ViraFEST assay, antigen-specific CD4+ T cells were sequenced. At the end of 9 to 11 days of culture, CD4+ T cells were isolated. Having tested negative for nucleocapsid antibodies, the vaccine recipients showed no prior SARS-CoV-2 infection. The culture medium for two million PBMC per well included around 10 IU/ml IL-2 and 9.5 to 10 ug/ml peptides. IL-2 medium was substituted for half the medium on days 3 and 7. This clone occurred once. As yet, its antigen is unknown. Study-level results: Only a few convalescent patients and no early post-infection timepoints featured in the study. Common cold coronavirus cross-reactivity was shown by only 1 of 255 vaccine-induced clones in healthy vaccinees.

Here immunoSEQ multiplex PCR was the method, and the copy in TCRdb shows in-frame clones only, minus some. Among about 73,000 clones, 65% to 80% were seen once, and the ten largest hold 2.5% to 3%. The sequencing here drew on CD4+ T cells from PBMCs cultured with HCoV-NL63 spike peptides, taken before COVID-19 vaccination. The chain uses TRBV19 and TRBJ1-4, with 7 bases lining up with TRBD1. The receptor's source is a human donor who received a COVID-19 vaccine. The CDR3: CASTEGGAQEKLFF. As DNA, the CDR3 is TGTGCCAGTACAGAAGGGGGCGCACAGGAAAAACTGTTTTTT.